A single sample is the source of the 11 T cell receptor beta chains below, sequenced in a study of CD8+ T cells in alopecia areata. cDNA reverse transcribed from extracted RNA served as the sequencing template. Generated by immunoSEQ multiplex PCR, the TCRdb table keeps only in-frame clones and is missing some. Found here are approximately 190,000 clones, 58% of them singletons; the top ten hold under 7%. The treatment denotes: oral pan-JAK inhibitor, 5-10 mg twice daily. The sequencing here drew on CD4+ T cells sorted from blood, taken at week 24, from a patient treated with tofacitinib. These receptors all stem from a human donor with alopecia areata.

The V call is TRBV5-1, the J call TRBJ2-3; 8 bases align to TRBD2. This CDR3 contains 14 residues. Germline loops: CDR1 SGHRS, CDR2 YFSETQ. V lost 5 bases and J lost 7; bases outside the gene matches: 9. CDR3 nucleotide sequence: TGCGCCAGCAGTTCCGGGACTAGTGTAAATACGCAGTATTTT. Its protein product is CASSSGTSVNTQYF.

The V and J genes are TRBV7-9 and TRBJ1-1; 9 bases map to TRBD1. Looked up from germline, CDR1 is SEHNR and CDR2 is FQNEAQ (reference sequence). The junction had 11 bases not matched to a gene; V was cut back by 5 bases and J by 1 base. The CDR3 has 17 amino acids. The CDR3 DNA reads as TGTGCCAGCAGCCCACCCCCCGGGACAGGGAAGAACACTGAAGCTTTCTTT. Its protein is CASSPPPGTGKNTEAFF.

The V call is TRBV7-3, the J call TRBJ2-5; 10 positions agree with TRBD2. Per germline, CDR1 SGHTA and CDR2 FQGTGA. Unmatched junction bases numbered 10, after V lost 4 bases and J lost 5 bases. This CDR3 is built from 16 residues. The CDR3 nucleotides read TGTGCCAGCAGCTCAAGGACTAGCGGAGGCGTTGAGACCCAGTACTTC. As protein: CASSSRTSGGVETQYF. The full variable domain, with the rest looked up from reference TRBV7-3 and TRBJ2-5, is GAGVSQTPSNKVTEKGKYVELRCDPISGHTALYWYRQSLGQGPEFLIYFQGTGAADDSGLPNDRFFAVRPEGSVSTLKIQRTERGDSAVYLCASSSRTSGGVETQYFGPGTRLLVL.

The sample holds a few counts of this clone. This chain joins TRBV18 and TRBJ2-1; D possibly corresponds to TRBD1 (6 bases). The V end lost 6 bases, the J end lost 9 bases, and 12 bases lay between the germline ends. The CDR3 is 12 residues long. Germline V gene sequence: CDR1 KGHSH, CDR2 LQKENI. The CDR3 DNA is TGTGCCAGCTCCCAGGGGCCCCCTGAGCAGTTCTTC. Translation: CASSQGPPEQFF. Drawing the rest from reference TRBV18 and TRBJ2-1, the complete variable domain is NAGVMQNPRHLVRRRGQEARLRCSPMKGHSHVYWYRQLPEEGLKFMVYLQKENIIDESGMPKERFSAEFPKEGPSILRIQQVVRGDSAAYFCASSQGPPEQFFGPGTRLTVL.

This clone came up a few times. This chain uses TRBV5-1 with TRBJ2-7, with TRBD2 identical over 13 bases. The CDR3 totals 14 residues. V lost 4 bases, J lost 6 bases, and 4 bases stayed unmatched. Per germline, CDR1 SGHRS and CDR2 YFSETQ. The CDR3 reads CASSPGTSGTEQYF. The CDR3 DNA follows: TGCGCCAGCAGCCCAGGGACTAGCGGGACCGAGCAGTACTTC.

The chain recombines TRBV6-5 with TRBJ2-7; TRBD1 agrees at 8 bases. The CDR3 length is 13 residues. From germline, CDR1 is MNHEY and CDR2 SVGAGI. J gave up 5 bases and V 8 bases, and 8 bases lay outside the gene matches. The CDR3 sequence is CASGQGGVNEQYF. CDR3 bases: TGTGCCAGCGGACAGGGAGGCGTAAACGAGCAGTACTTC.

This CDR3 reads CASSLAAGTYEQYF. CDR3 DNA sequence: TGCGCCAGCAGCTTGGCGGCGGGGACCTACGAGCAGTACTTC. The rearrangement joins TRBV5-1 to TRBJ2-7, with D tentatively TRBD2 (6 bases). The CDR3 sequence is 14 residues long. Trimming left V 0 bases short and J 2 bases short, with 9 bases between. Per the germline V gene, CDR1 is SGHRS and CDR2 is YFSETQ.

This chain uses TRBV6-5 with TRBJ1-4; maybe TRBD1 (5 bases). Trimming cost V 8 bases and J 7 bases, with 14 bases left between them. This CDR3 is built from 13 residues. Germline V CDR1 and CDR2: MNHEY, SVGAGI. The CDR3 DNA is TGTGCCAGCGGGGAGGGGCGGGGTGAAAAACTGTTTTTT. Protein product: CASGEGRGEKLFF.

This clone appeared a single time. V is TRBV15 and J is TRBJ1-4; D gene ambiguous. The CDR3 totals 16 residues. The V gene's germline CDR1 is LNHNV and CDR2 YYDKDF (reference sequence). V gave up 0 bases and J gave up 7 bases, with 15 bases separating them. Here the CDR3 reads CATSRDLATVGEKLFF. DNA for the CDR3: TGTGCCACCAGCAGAGATCTAGCGACCGTGGGTGAAAAACTGTTTTTT.

The chain combines TRBV29-1 with TRBJ1-1; the match to TRBD1 covers 8 bases. V was clipped by 4 bases and J by 7 bases; unmatched bases: 5. The CDR3 sequence is 12 residues long. Germline V lookup: CDR1 SQVTM, CDR2 ANQGSEA. The CDR3 nucleotides are TGCAGCGTTGCCGGACAGGGCGTTGAAGCTTTCTTT. Protein: CSVAGQGVEAFF.

The chain couples TRBV30 to TRBJ2-6, with 8 bases lining up with TRBD1. The junction had 4 bases not matched to a gene; V was cut back by 1 base and J by 2 bases. Germline loops: CDR1 GTSNPN, CDR2 SVGIG (reference sequence). The length of the CDR3 is 16 residues. The DNA of the CDR3 is TGTGCCTGGAGTGCCGACAGGGGAACTGGGGCCAACGTCCTGACTTTC. It encodes CAWSADRGTGANVLTF. The variable domain in full, completed from reference TRBV30 and TRBJ2-6, reads SQTIHQWPATLVQPVGSPLSLECTVEGTSNPNLYWYRQAAGRGLQLLFYSVGIGQISSEVPQNLSASRPQDRQFILSSKKLLLSDSGFYLCAWSADRGTGANVLTFGAGSRLTVL.